The clone carrying this T cell receptor (beta chain) has just a few counts. Its antigen remains unidentified. The sample holds other DNA sequences that translate to the same CDR3. This sample is drawn from a study of beta chain features in type 1 diabetes. On the study more broadly: The examined sorted cells totaled over 85,000,000 across samples. Study-level findings and limits: Any HLA effect on TCRB rearrangement was left unresolved by small sub-analyses.

Reverse transcription of all isolated RNA meant that expressed TCRB transcripts were sequenced. The repertoire was sequenced with immunoSEQ multiplex PCR; TCRdb's copy has only in-frame clones and lacks some. The table records about half a million clones, 9.5% to 12% of them present only once. Stem cell-like memory, regulatory, central memory and naive CD4+ cells were sorted via CD45RO/CCR7/CD25/CD127/CD95/CD27. The V end was cut by 1 base, the J end by 5 bases, with 8 bases between. This CDR3 has 13 residues. Germline V gene data show CDR1 as MGHRA and CDR2 as YSYEKL. This TCR was recovered from a woman aged 18-35 years in good health. Sequenced input: naive CD4+ T cells from blood. The chain is built from TRBV4-1 and TRBJ2-5; D unclear. DNA for the CDR3: TGCGCCAGCAGCCAAGTAGTGGTGGAGACCCAGTACTTC. It translates to CASSQVVVETQYF.